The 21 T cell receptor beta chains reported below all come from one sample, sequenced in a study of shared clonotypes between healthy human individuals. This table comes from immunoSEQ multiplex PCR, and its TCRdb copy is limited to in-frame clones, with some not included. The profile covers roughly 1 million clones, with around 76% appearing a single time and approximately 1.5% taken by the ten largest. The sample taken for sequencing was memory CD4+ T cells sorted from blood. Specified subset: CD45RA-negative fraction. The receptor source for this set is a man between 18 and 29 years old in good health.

The CDR3 nucleotides are TGCGCCAGCAGTGAAGATGCTCGGAAACTGTTTTTT. It specifies CASSEDARKLFF. V is TRBV5-1 and J is TRBJ1-4, with D unclear. The CDR3 spans 12 residues. Germline CDR1 is SGHRS and CDR2 is YFSETQ. Trimming stripped 5 bases from V and 11 bases from J, with 13 bases between.

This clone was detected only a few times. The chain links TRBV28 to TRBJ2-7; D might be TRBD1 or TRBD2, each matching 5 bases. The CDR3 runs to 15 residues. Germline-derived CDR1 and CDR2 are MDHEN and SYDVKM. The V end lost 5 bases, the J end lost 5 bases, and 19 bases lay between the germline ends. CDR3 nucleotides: TGTGCCAGCAGTCTCCCCGCTGGGACGAGCCACGAGCAGTACTTC. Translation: CASSLPAGTSHEQYF.

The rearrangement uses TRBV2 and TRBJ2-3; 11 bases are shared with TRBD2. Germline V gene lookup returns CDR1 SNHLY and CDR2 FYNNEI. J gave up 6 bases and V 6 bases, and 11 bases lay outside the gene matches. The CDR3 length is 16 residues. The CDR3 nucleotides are TGTGCCAGCAGCGTAGGGACTAGCGGTGCGGTGGATACGCAGTATTTT. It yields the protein CASSVGTSGAVDTQYF.

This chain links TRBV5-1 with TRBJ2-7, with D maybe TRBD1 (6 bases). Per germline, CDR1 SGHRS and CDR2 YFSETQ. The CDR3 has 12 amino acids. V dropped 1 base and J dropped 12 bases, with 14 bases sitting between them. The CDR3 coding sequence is TGCGCCAGCAGCTTGTCTTCCCAGGACAGGTACTTC. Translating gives CASSLSSQDRYF.

The chain's CDR3 is CASSTGTSGWRQYF. The DNA of the CDR3 is TGTGCCAGCAGTACCGGGACTAGCGGGTGGAGGCAGTATTTT. This rearrangement joins TRBV7-9 to TRBJ2-3; 12 nucleotides match TRBD2. Trimming removed 6 bases from V and 11 bases from J; junction bases left unmatched: 9. Germline CDR1 and CDR2: SEHNR and FQNEAQ (reference sequence). The CDR3 is 14 amino acids.

The CDR3 region has the DNA TGCGCCAGCAGTATGCAGGTGGTTAACTATGGCTACACCTTC. Its translation is CASSMQVVNYGYTF. The chain couples TRBV10-2 to TRBJ1-2; D gene unclear. CDR1 WSHSY and CDR2 SAAADI come from the germline V gene. Between the trimmed V and J ends, which lost 5 bases and 1 base, there was a span of 11 bases. The CDR3 covers 14 residues.

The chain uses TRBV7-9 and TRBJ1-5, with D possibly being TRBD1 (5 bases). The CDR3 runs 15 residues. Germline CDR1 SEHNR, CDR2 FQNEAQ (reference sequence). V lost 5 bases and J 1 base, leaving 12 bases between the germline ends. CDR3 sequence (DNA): TGTGCCAGCAGCCTTACCGGGGGGAGCAATCAGCCCCAGCATTTT. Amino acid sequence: CASSLTGGSNQPQHF.

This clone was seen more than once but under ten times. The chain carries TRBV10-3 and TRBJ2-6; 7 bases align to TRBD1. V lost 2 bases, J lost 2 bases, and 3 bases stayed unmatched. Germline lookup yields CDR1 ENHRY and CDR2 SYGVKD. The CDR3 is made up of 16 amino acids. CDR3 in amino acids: CAISERQGTGANVLTF. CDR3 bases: TGTGCCATCAGTGAGAGACAGGGAACTGGGGCCAACGTCCTGACTTTC.

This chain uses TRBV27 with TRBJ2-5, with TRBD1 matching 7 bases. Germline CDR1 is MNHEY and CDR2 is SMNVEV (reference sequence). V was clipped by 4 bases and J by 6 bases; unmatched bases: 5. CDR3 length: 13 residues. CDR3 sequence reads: CASSWDSRKTQYF. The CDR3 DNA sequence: TGTGCCAGCAGTTGGGACAGTAGGAAGACCCAGTACTTC.

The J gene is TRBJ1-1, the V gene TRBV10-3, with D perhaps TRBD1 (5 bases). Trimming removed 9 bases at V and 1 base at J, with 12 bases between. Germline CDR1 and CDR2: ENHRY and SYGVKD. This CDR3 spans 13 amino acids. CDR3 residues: CAIDRGPNTEAFF. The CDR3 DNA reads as TGTGCCATTGATCGGGGACCGAACACTGAAGCTTTCTTT.

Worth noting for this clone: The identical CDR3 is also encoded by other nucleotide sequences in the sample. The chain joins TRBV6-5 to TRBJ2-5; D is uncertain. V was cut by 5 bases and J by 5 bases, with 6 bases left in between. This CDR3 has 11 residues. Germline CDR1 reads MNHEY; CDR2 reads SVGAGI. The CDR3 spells CASSDLETQYF. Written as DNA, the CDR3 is TGTGCCAGCAGTGACCTGGAGACCCAGTACTTC.

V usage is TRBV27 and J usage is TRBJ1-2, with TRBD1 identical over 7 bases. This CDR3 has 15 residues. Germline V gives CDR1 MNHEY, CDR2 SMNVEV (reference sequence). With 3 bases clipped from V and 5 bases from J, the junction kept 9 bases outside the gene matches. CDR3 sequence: CASSFGQARGYGYTF. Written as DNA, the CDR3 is TGTGCCAGCAGTTTCGGACAGGCCCGAGGGTATGGCTACACCTTC.

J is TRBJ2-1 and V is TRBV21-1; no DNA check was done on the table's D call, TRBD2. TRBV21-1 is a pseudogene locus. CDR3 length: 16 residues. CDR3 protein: CASSNRVGGPENEQFF. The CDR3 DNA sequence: TGTGCCAGCAGCAATCGGGTGGGAGGGCCAGAGAATGAGCAGTTCTTC.

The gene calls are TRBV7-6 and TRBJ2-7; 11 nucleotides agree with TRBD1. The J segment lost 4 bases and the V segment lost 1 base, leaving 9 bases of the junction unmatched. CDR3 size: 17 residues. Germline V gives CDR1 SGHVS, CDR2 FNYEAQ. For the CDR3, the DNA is TGTGCCAGCAGCTTAGTGACTCCGGGACAGGGGGTTTACGAGCAGTACTTC. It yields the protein CASSLVTPGQGVYEQYF.

CDR3 nucleotide sequence: TGTGCCAGCAGCCCCCCCTCGTCCCTGACTAGCGGGGAACAAGATACGCAGTATTTT. This encodes CASSPPSSLTSGEQDTQYF. This chain links TRBV7-9 with TRBJ2-3, with TRBD2 identical over 11 bases. Germline V gene data show CDR1 as SEHNR and CDR2 as FQNEAQ (reference sequence). The CDR3 runs to 19 residues. Trimming took 5 bases from V and 5 from J; bases not matched to a gene: 18.

The CDR3 DNA follows: TGCGCCAGCAGGACAGGGGGATCTAGCACAGATACGCAGTATTTT. Protein: CASRTGGSSTDTQYF. V gene TRBV5-1 combines with J gene TRBJ2-3, with 9 nucleotides matching TRBD1. The CDR3 contains 15 residues. CDR1 is SGHRS, CDR2 YFSETQ, per germline. The ends lost 5 bases at V and 0 bases at J; junction bases unmatched: 4.

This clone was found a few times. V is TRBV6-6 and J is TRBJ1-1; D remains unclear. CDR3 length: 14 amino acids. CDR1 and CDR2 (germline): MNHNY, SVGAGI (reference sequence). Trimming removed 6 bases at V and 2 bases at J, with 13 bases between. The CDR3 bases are TGTGCCAGCAGCCTCTCCGACGGAAACACTGAAGCTTTCTTT. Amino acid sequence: CASSLSDGNTEAFF.

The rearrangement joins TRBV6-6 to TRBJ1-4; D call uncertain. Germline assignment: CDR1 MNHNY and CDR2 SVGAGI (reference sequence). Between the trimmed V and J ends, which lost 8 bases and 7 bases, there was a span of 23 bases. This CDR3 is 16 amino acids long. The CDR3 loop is CASSPLAYIEGEKLFF. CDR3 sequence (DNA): TGTGCCAGCTCCCCCTTGGCCTACATAGAGGGTGAAAAACTGTTTTTT.

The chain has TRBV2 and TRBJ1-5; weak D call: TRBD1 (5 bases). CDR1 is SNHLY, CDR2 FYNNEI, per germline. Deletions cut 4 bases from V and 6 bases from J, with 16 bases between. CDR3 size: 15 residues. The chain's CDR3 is CASSVGAQVSQPQHF. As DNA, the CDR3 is TGTGCCAGCAGTGTTGGGGCCCAGGTTAGTCAGCCCCAGCATTTT.

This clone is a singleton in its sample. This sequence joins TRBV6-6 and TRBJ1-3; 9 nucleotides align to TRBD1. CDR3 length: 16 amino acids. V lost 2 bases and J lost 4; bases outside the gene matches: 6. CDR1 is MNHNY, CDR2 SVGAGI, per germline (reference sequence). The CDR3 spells CASSYPQGATGNTIYF. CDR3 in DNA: TGTGCCAGCAGTTACCCACAGGGGGCGACAGGAAACACCATATATTTT.

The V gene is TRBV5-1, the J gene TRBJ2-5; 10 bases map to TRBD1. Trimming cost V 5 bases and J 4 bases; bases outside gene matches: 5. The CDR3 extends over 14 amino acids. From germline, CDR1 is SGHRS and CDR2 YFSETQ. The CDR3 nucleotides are TGCGCCAGCAGTACCGGGACAGGGGCAGAGACCCAGTACTTC. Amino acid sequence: CASSTGTGAETQYF. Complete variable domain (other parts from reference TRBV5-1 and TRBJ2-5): KAGVTQTPRYLIKTRGQQVTLSCSPISGHRSVSWYQQTPGQGLQFLFEYFSETQRNKGNFPGRFSGRQFSNSRSEMNVSTLELGDSALYLCASSTGTGAETQYFGPGTRLLVL.